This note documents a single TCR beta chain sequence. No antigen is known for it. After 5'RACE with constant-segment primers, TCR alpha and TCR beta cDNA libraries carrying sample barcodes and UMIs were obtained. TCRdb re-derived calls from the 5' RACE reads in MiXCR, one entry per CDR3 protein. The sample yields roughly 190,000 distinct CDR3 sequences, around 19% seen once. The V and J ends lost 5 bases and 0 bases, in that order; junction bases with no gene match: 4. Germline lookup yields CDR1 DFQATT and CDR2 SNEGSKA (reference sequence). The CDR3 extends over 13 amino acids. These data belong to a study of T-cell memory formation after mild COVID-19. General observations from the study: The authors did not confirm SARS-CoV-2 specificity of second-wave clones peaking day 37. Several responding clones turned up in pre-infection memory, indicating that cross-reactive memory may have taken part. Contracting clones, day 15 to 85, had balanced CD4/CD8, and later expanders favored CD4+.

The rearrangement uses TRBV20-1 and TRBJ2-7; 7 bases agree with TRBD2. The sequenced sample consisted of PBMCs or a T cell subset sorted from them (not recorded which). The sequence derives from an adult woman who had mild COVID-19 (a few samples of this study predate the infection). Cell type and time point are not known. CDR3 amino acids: CSARSSGSYEQYF. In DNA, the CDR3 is TGCAGTGCTCGGTCTAGCGGCTCCTACGAGCAGTACTTC.